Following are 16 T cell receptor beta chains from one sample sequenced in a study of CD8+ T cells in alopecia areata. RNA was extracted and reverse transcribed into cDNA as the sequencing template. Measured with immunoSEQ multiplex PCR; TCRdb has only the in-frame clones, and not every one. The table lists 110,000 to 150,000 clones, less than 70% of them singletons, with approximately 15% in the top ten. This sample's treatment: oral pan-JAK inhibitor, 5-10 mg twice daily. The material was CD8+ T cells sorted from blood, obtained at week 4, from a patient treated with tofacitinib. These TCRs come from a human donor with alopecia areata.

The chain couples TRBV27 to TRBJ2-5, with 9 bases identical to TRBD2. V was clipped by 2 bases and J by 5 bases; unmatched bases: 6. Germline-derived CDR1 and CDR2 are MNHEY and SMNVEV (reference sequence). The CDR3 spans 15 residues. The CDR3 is CASSLQAGGGETQYF. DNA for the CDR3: TGTGCCAGCAGTTTACAAGCGGGGGGCGGGGAGACCCAGTACTTC.

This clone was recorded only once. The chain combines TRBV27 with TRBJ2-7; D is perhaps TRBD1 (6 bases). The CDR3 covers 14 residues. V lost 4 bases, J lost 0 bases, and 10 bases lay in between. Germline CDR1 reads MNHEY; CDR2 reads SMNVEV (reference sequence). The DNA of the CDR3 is TGTGCCAGCAGTTGGGCAGGGGACTCCTACGAGCAGTACTTC. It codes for CASSWAGDSYEQYF.

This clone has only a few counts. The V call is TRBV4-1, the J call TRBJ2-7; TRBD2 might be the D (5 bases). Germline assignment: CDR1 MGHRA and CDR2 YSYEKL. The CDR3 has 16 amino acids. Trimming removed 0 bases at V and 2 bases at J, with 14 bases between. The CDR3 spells CASSQDFGQRTYEQYF. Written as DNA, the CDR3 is TGCGCCAGCAGCCAAGATTTCGGGCAGCGGACCTACGAGCAGTACTTC.

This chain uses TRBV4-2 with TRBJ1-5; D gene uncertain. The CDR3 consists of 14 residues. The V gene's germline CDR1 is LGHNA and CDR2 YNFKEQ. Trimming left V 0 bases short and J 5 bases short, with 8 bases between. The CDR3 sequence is CASSQDHGHQPQHF. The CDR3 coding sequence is TGTGCCAGCAGCCAAGATCACGGGCATCAGCCCCAGCATTTT.

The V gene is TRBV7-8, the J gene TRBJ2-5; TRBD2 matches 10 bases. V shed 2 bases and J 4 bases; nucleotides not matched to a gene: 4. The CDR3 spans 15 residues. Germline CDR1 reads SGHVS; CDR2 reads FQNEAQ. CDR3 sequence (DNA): TGTGCCAGCAGCTTAAGCCTAGCGGGGGCAGAGACCCAGTACTTC. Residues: CASSLSLAGAETQYF.

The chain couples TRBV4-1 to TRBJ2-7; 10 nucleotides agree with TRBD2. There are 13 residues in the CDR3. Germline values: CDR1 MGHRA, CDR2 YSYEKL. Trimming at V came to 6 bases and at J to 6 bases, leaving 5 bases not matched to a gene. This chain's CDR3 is CASRAGGSGEQYF. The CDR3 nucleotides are TGCGCCAGCAGAGCGGGGGGGTCCGGCGAGCAGTACTTC.

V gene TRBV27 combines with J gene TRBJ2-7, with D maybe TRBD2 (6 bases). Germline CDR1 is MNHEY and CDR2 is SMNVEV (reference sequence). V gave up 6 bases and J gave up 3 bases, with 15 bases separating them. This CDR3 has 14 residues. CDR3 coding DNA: TGTGCCAGCAGGGCCGACTGGGGGGTCTACGAGCAGTACTTC. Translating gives CASRADWGVYEQYF.

As DNA, the CDR3 is TGTGCCAGCAGCCAAGACAGTGCTGGCTACACCTTC. Its protein product is CASSQDSAGYTF. V and J are TRBV4-2 and TRBJ1-2; D is ambiguous. The CDR3 runs to 12 residues. V lost 0 bases and J lost 7, with 6 bases in between. CDR1 LGHNA and CDR2 YNFKEQ come from the germline V gene.

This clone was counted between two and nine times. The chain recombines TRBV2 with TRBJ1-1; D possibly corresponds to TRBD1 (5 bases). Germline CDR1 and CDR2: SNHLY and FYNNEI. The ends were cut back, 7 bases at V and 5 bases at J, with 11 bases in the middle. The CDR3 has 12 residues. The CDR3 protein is CASTSGDTEAFF. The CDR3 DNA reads TGTGCCAGCACGTCGGGGGATACTGAAGCTTTCTTT. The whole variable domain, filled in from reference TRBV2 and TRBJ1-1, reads EPEVTQTPSHQVTQMGQEVILRCVPISNHLYFYWYRQILGQKVEFLVSFYNNEISEKSEIFDDQFSVERPDGSNFTLKIRSTKLEDSAMYFCASTSGDTEAFFGQGTRLTVV.

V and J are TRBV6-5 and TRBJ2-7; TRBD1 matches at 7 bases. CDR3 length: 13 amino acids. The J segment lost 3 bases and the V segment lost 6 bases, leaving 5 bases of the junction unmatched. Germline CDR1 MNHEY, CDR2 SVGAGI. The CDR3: CASRPDRDYEQYF. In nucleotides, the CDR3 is TGTGCCAGCAGGCCCGACAGGGACTACGAGCAGTACTTC.

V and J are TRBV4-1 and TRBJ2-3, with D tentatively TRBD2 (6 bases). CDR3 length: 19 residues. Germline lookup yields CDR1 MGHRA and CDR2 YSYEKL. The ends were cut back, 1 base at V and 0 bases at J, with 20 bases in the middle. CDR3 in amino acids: CASSQVGASERGSTDTQYF. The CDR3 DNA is TGCGCCAGCAGCCAAGTAGGAGCTAGCGAGAGAGGAAGCACAGATACGCAGTATTTT.

CDR3 in DNA: TGTGCCTGGAGTGTACGTGAGGGAGTAGAGACCCAGTACTTC. Amino acids: CAWSVREGVETQYF. This chain joins TRBV30 and TRBJ2-5; tentative D call: TRBD2 (5 bases). The CDR3 has 14 residues. V was trimmed by 0 bases and J by 4 bases, leaving 12 bases between them. Germline loops: CDR1 GTSNPN, CDR2 SVGIG (reference sequence).

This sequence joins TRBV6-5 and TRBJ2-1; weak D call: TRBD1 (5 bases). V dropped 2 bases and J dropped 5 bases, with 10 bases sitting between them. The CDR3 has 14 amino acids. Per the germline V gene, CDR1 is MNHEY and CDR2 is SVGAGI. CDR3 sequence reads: CASSYRGTNNEQFF. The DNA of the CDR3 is TGTGCCAGCAGTTACAGGGGCACGAACAATGAGCAGTTCTTC.

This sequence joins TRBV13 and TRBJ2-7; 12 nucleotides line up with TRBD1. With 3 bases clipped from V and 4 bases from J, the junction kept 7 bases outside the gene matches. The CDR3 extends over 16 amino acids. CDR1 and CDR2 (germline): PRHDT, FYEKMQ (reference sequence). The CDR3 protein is CASSFAGTGGMYEQYF. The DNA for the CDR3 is TGTGCCAGCAGCTTCGCCGGGACAGGGGGCATGTACGAGCAGTACTTC.

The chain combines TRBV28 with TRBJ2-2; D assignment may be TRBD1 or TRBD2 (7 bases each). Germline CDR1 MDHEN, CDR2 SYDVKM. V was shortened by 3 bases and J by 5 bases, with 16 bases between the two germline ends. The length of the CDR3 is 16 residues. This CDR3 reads CASSFDRDYGTGELFF. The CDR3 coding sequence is TGTGCCAGCAGTTTCGACAGGGACTATGGGACCGGGGAGCTGTTTTTT.

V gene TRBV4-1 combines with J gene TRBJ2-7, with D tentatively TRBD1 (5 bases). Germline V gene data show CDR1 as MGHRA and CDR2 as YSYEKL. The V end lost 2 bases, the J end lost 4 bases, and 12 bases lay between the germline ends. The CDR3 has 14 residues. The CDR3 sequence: CASSQSRTQYEQYF. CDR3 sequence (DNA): TGCGCCAGCAGCCAATCGAGGACACAATACGAGCAGTACTTC.